This TCR beta chain was identified in a study of OX40 agonist ivuxolimab in advanced cancers. In the study overall: The dose-escalation group included hepatocellular carcinoma, melanoma, renal cell carcinoma and head and neck cancer. Study results and caveats: The study found that CD8+ T cells averaged more expanded clones than CD4+. At 0.1 to 3.0 mg/kg, clonal expansion of CD4+ and CD8+ blood T cells had occurred by week 6.

Profiled with immunoSEQ multiplex PCR; TCRdb holds only in-frame clones, not every one. The sample carries roughly 67,000 clones, around 90% recorded once. The V gene end was trimmed by 5 bases and the J gene end by 6 bases; junction bases not matched to a gene: 7. This CDR3 region has 15 residues. CDR1 MDHEN and CDR2 SYDVKM come from the germline V gene. A word on this clone: Its target is unknown.

The sequence was obtained from an adult with an advanced solid tumor such as melanoma, head and neck, liver or kidney cancer. Sequencing was performed on CD4+ or CD8+ T cells sorted from blood, taken in a trial of the OX40 agonist ivuxolimab. The chain has TRBV28 and TRBJ1-6; 7 nucleotides agree with TRBD1. The CDR3 sequence is CASSVRGEGNSPLHF. The CDR3, as DNA: TGTGCCAGCAGTGTCAGGGGGGAAGGTAATTCACCCCTCCACTTT.